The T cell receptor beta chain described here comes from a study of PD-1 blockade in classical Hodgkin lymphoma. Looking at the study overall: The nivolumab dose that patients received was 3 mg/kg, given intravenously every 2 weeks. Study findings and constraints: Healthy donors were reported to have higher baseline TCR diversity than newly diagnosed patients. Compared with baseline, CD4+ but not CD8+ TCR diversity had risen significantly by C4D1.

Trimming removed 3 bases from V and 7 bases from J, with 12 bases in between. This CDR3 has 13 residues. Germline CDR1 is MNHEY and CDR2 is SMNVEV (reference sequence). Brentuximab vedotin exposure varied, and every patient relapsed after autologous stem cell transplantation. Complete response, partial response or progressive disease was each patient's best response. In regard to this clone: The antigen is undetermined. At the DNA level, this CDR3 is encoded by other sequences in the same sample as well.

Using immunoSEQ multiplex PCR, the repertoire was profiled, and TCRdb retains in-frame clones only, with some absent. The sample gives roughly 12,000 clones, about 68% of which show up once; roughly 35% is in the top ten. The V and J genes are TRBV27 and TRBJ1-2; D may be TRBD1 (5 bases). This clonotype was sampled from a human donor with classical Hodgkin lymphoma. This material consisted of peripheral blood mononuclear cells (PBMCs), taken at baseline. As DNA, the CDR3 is TGTGCCAGCAGTTTCACCGGGGCGGGTGGCTACACCTTC. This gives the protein CASSFTGAGGYTF.